This TCR beta chain is from a study of ipilimumab plus nivolumab after autologous stem cell transplantation. Across the whole study: Patients received a median of 5 ipilimumab and roughly 8 nivolumab doses. Findings and caveats of the study: Authors suggest TCR repertoire, Treg phenotype and gut microbiota support further study.

Patients got ipilimumab 1 mg/kg beginning 14 to 28 days post-transplant. The data were produced by immunoSEQ multiplex PCR, yet TCRdb's version contains in-frame clones alone and is incomplete. The sample contains 43,000 or so clones, nearly 90% of which appear only once. With regard to this clone: Antigen unknown.

This CDR3 contains 13 residues. CDR1 and CDR2 (germline): SGHTA, FQGTGA. The V gene lost 5 bases and the J gene lost 4 bases, with 11 bases spanning the gap. The source of this sequence is a male donor with multiple myeloma. Specimen: PBMCs, collected in a trial of ipilimumab plus nivolumab as post-transplant consolidation. This chain connects TRBV7-3 to TRBJ2-5; D gene uncertain. The CDR3 sequence: CASSKGSTETQYF. The CDR3 DNA reads TGTGCCAGCAGCAAGGGATCCACAGAGACCCAGTACTTC.